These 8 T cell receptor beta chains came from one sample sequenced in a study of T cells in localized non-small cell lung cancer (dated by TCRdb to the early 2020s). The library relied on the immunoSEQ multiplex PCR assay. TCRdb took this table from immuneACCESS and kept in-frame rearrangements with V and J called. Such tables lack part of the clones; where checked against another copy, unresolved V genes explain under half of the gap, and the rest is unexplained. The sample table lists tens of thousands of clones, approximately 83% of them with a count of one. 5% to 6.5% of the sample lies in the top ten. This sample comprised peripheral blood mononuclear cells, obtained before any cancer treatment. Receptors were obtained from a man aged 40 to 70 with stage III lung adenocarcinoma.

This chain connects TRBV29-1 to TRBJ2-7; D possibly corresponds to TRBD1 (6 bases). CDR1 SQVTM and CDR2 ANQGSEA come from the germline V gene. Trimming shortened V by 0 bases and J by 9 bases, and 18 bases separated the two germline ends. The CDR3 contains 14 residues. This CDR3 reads CSVEESGTGRGQYF. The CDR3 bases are TGCAGCGTTGAAGAATCTGGAACAGGGAGAGGGCAGTACTTC.

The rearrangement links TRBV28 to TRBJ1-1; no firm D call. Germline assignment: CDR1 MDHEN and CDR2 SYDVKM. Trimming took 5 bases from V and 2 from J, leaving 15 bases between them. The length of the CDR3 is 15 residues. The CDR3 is CASSASRTYNTEAFF. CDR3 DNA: TGTGCCAGCAGTGCTAGCCGGACCTATAACACTGAAGCTTTCTTT.

The CDR3 DNA is TGTGCCACCAGCAGGGGCCGGGTTAGCGAAAAACTGTTTTTT. It is translated as CATSRGRVSEKLFF. This rearrangement joins TRBV15 to TRBJ1-4; D remains unclear. In germline, CDR1 is LNHNV, CDR2 YYDKDF (reference sequence). The ends were cut back, 3 bases at V and 8 bases at J, with 13 bases in the middle. CDR3 length: 14 amino acids.

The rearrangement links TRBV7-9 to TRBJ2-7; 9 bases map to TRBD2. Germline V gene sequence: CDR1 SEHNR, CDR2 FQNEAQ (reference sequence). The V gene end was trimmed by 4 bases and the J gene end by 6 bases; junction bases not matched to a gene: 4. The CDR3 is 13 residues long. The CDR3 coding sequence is TGTGCCAGCAGCTCGGGACTAGCTGCCGAGCAGTACTTC. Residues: CASSSGLAAEQYF.

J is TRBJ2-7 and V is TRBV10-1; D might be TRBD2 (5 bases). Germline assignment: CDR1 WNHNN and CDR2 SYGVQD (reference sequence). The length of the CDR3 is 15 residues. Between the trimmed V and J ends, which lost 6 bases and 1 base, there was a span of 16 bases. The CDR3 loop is CASRGSGKLSYEQYV. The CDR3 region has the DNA TGCGCCAGCAGGGGGTCGGGGAAGCTTTCCTACGAGCAGTACGTC.

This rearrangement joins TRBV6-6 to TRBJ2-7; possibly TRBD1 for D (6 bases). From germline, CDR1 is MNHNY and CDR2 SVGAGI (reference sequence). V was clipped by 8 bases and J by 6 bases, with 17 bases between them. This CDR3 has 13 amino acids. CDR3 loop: CASRRTGTGEQYF. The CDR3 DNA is TGTGCCAGCCGACGAACAGGGACGGGCGAGCAGTACTTC.

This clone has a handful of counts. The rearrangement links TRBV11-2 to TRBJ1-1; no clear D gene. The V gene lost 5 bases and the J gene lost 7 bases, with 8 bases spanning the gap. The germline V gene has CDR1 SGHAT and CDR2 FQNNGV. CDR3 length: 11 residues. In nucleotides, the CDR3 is TGTGCCAGCAGCACACAGTATGAAGCTTTCTTT. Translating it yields CASSTQYEAFF.

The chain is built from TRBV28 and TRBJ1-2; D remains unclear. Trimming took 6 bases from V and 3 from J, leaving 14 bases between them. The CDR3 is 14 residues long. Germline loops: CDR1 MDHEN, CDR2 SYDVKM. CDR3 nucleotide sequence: TGTGCCAGCAGCACTGGTTCGGCGGACTATGGCTACACCTTC. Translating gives CASSTGSADYGYTF.